Listed here are 15 T cell receptor beta chains from one sample, sequenced in a study of cytomegalovirus exposure and HLA in healthy donors. Amplification used 60 Vbeta primers and 13 Jbeta primers. Sequencing used immunoSEQ multiplex PCR; TCRdb keeps in-frame clones, though not all of them. The sample lists around 70,000 clones, around 84% occurring once. Sequencing used PBMCs. The origin of the receptors is a woman aged 40 to 49 in good health and CMV-seropositive.

The CDR3 reads CATSPGQITYEQYF. Here the CDR3 DNA reads TGTGCCACGTCTCCGGGACAGATTACCTACGAGCAGTACTTC. The rearrangement links TRBV10-3 to TRBJ2-7; the match to TRBD1 covers 7 bases. The V and J ends lost 10 bases and 2 bases, in that order; junction bases with no gene match: 11. Germline V gene data show CDR1 as ENHRY and CDR2 as SYGVKD. There are 14 residues in the CDR3.

V and J are TRBV7-6 and TRBJ2-5, with D possibly TRBD2 on 5 matching bases. The CDR3 consists of 13 residues. V dropped 1 base and J dropped 5 bases, with 8 bases sitting between them. The germline V gene has CDR1 SGHVS and CDR2 FNYEAQ. The CDR3 DNA is TGTGCCAGCAGCTTAGGACGAGGGGAGACCCAGTACTTC. It translates to CASSLGRGETQYF.

The rearrangement links TRBV18 to TRBJ2-5; no reliable D call. This CDR3 spans 14 amino acids. Germline CDR1 reads KGHSH; CDR2 reads LQKENI. Trimming removed 1 base from V and 5 bases from J, with 11 bases in between. CDR3 coding DNA: TGTGCCAGCTCACCACGGCCGTTTCAGGAGACCCAGTACTTC. It translates to CASSPRPFQETQYF. Together with reference TRBV18 and TRBJ2-5, the CDR3 gives the full variable domain: NAGVMQNPRHLVRRRGQEARLRCSPMKGHSHVYWYRQLPEEGLKFMVYLQKENIIDESGMPKERFSAEFPKEGPSILRIQQVVRGDSAAYFCASSPRPFQETQYFGPGTRLLVL.

The rearrangement links TRBV28 to TRBJ2-4, with D perhaps matching TRBD1 (5 bases). Per the germline V gene, CDR1 is MDHEN and CDR2 is SYDVKM. The V gene lost 7 bases and the J gene lost 2 bases, with 24 bases spanning the gap. The CDR3 sequence is 18 residues long. The CDR3 DNA is TGTGCCAGCATCCCCAGGGATTTCGGATTCGTATCCAAAAACATTCAGTACTTC. Its protein is CASIPRDFGFVSKNIQYF.

The chain is built from TRBV18 and TRBJ2-6, with TRBD1 matching 7 bases. This CDR3 contains 17 residues. With V trimmed by 6 bases and J by 0 bases, 8 bases remained unmatched. CDR1 and CDR2 (germline): KGHSH, LQKENI. The chain's CDR3 is CASSPSGQSSGANVLTF. CDR3 coding DNA: TGTGCCAGCTCCCCCTCGGGACAGAGCTCTGGGGCCAACGTCCTGACTTTC.

The V and J genes are TRBV28 and TRBJ2-7; 10 bases line up with TRBD1. With 8 bases clipped from V and 3 bases from J, the junction kept 10 bases outside the gene matches. Germline CDR1 reads MDHEN; CDR2 reads SYDVKM. CDR3 size: 15 residues. The CDR3: CASHTPGQGRYEQYF. The CDR3, as DNA: TGTGCCAGCCACACCCCGGGACAGGGGCGCTACGAGCAGTACTTC.

V and J are TRBV7-3 and TRBJ1-2; TRBD1 aligns across 8 bases. This CDR3 spans 14 amino acids. V trimming: 3 bases; J trimming: 4 bases; junction bases outside the gene matches: 4. From germline, CDR1 is SGHTA and CDR2 FQGTGA. The CDR3 is CASSFQGAGYGYTF. CDR3 DNA sequence: TGTGCCAGCAGCTTTCAGGGGGCTGGCTATGGCTACACCTTC.

The rearrangement links TRBV6-5 to TRBJ1-5; no firm D call. Germline values: CDR1 MNHEY, CDR2 SVGAGI. The length of the CDR3 is 13 residues. Trimming stripped 8 bases from V and 1 base from J, with 9 bases between. CDR3 protein: CASSPSSNQPQHF. The CDR3 bases are TGTGCCAGCTCCCCGAGCAGCAATCAGCCCCAGCATTTT.

V gene TRBV19 combines with J gene TRBJ1-6; 10 bases agree with TRBD1. Germline loops: CDR1 LNHDA, CDR2 SQIVND (reference sequence). This CDR3 has 15 residues. V lost 4 bases to trimming and J lost 9 bases; unmatched junction nucleotides: 6. CDR3 in amino acids: CASSTGQGESSPLHF. In DNA, the CDR3 is TGTGCCAGTAGTACCGGACAGGGGGAGAGTTCACCCCTCCACTTT.

This chain connects TRBV5-1 to TRBJ2-3; no clear D gene. Looked up from germline, CDR1 is SGHRS and CDR2 is YFSETQ. The CDR3 sequence is 13 residues long. V gave up 5 bases and J gave up 0 bases, with 7 bases separating them. The CDR3 reads CASRITSTDTQYF. DNA for the CDR3: TGCGCCAGCAGAATTACTAGCACAGATACGCAGTATTTT.

V gene TRBV5-1 combines with J gene TRBJ2-2, with D possibly being TRBD1 (6 bases). Germline V CDR1 and CDR2: SGHRS, YFSETQ. V lost 3 bases and J lost 5, with 11 bases in between. The length of the CDR3 is 14 residues. CDR3 region: CASSSQGSTGELFF. Written as DNA, the CDR3 is TGCGCCAGCAGCTCACAGGGATCTACCGGGGAGCTGTTTTTT.

DNA of the CDR3: TGTGCCAGCAGCTATTTCCGGGACAGGTCGGGGGAGACCCAGTACTTC. As protein: CASSYFRDRSGETQYF. The chain has TRBV7-2 and TRBJ2-5; 8 bases map to TRBD1. The CDR3 has 16 amino acids. Germline V CDR1 and CDR2: SGHTA, FQGNSA. V was clipped by 4 bases and J by 5 bases; unmatched bases: 12.

A single count supports this clone. The V call is TRBV5-1, the J call TRBJ2-4; the D gene is possibly TRBD1 (6 bases). Trimming took 3 bases from V and 5 from J, leaving 15 bases between them. Per germline, CDR1 SGHRS and CDR2 YFSETQ. The CDR3 has 15 residues. CDR3 in DNA: TGCGCCAGCAGCTCGTCCCCAGGGGCCCAAAACATTCAGTACTTC. Translation: CASSSSPGAQNIQYF.

The V gene is TRBV6-1, the J gene TRBJ1-2; TRBD1 is a possible D gene (6 bases). The germline V and J ends were trimmed by 2 bases and 4 bases, with 17 bases remaining between them. From germline, CDR1 is MNHNS and CDR2 SASEGT. The CDR3 runs 16 residues. CDR3 nucleotide sequence: TGTGCCAGCAGTGAAAGGGCTGAGGGAGGGGGCTATGGCTACACCTTC. This gives the protein CASSERAEGGGYGYTF.

This clone was found a few times. This sequence joins TRBV9 and TRBJ2-1; 8 nucleotides align to TRBD2. This CDR3 has 16 residues. Germline CDR1 reads SGDLS; CDR2 reads YYNGEE. J gave up 6 bases and V 5 bases, and 13 bases lay outside the gene matches. In DNA form, the CDR3 reads TGTGCCAGCAGTTTACAATTCAGCGGGGGTGCCAATGAGCAGTTCTTC. It yields the protein CASSLQFSGGANEQFF.